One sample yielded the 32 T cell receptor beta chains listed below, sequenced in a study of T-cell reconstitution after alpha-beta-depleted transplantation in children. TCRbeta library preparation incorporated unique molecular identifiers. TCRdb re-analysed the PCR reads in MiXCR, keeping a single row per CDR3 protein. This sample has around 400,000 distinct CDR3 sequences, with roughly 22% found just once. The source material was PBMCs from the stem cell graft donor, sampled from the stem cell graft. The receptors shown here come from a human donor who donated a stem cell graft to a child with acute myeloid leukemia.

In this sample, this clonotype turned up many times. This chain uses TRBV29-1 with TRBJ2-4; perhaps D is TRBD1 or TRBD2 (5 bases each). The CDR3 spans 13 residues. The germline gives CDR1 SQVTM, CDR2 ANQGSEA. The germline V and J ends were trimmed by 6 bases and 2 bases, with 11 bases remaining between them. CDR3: CSVRDVTKNIQYF. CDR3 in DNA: TGCAGCGTCCGGGACGTCACCAAAAACATTCAGTACTTC.

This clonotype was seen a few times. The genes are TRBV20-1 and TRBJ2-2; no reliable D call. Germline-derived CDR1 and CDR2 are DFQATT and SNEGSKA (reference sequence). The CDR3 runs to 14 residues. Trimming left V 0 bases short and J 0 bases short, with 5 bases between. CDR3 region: CSAREGSNTGELFF. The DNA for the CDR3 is TGCAGTGCTAGAGAGGGCTCGAACACCGGGGAGCTGTTTTTT.

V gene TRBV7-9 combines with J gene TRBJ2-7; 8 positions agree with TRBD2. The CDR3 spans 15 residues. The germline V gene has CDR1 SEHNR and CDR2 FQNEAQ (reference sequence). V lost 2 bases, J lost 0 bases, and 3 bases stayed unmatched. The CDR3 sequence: CASSLTSGLSYEQYF. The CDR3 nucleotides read TGTGCCAGCAGCTTAACTAGCGGTCTCTCCTACGAGCAGTACTTC.

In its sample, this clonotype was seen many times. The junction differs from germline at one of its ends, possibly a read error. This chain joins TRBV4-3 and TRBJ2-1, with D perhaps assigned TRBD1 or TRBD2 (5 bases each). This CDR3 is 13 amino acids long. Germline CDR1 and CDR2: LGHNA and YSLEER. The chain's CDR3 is CASSQPGADSQSF. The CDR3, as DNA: TGCGCCAGCAGCCAGCCTGGGGCGGACTCACAGTCCTTC.

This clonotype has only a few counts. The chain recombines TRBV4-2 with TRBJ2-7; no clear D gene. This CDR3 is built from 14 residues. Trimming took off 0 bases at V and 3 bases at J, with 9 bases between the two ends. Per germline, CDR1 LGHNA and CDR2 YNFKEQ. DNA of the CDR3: TGTGCCAGCAGCCAAGATAGGCTAGGCTACGAGCAGTACTTC. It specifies CASSQDRLGYEQYF.

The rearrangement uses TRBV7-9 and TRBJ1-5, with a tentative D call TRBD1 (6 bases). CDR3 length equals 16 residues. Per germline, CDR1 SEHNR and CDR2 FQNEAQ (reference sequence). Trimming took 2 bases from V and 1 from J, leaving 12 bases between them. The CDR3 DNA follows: TGTGCCAGCAGCTTAACGGCCGGGGGCAGCAATCAGCCCCAGCATTTT. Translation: CASSLTAGGSNQPQHF.

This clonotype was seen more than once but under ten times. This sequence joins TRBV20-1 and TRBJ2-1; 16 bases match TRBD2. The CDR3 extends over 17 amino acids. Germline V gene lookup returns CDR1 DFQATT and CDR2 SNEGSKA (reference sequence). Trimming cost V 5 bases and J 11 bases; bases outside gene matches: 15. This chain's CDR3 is CSAQGVEGTSGRAKQFF. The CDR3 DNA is TGCAGTGCTCAGGGGGTGGAGGGGACTAGCGGGAGGGCCAAGCAGTTCTTC.

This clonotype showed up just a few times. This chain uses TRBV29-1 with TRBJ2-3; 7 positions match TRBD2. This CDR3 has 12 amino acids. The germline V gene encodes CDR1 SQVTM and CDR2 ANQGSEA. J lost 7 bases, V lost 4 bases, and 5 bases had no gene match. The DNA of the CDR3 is TGCAGCGTTGGGGAGGGACTTTATACGCAGTATTTT. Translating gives CSVGEGLYTQYF.

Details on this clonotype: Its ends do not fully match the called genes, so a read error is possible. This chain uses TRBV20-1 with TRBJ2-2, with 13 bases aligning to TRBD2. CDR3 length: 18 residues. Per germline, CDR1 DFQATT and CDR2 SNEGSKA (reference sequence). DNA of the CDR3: TGCTGTGCTAGCCCGCAACTAGCGGGAGGGCGGAACACCGGGGAGCTGTTTTTT. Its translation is CCASPQLAGGRNTGELFF.

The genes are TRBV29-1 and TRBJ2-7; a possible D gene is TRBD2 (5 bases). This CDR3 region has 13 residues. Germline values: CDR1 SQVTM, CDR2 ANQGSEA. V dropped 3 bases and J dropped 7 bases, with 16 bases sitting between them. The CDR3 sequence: CSVDPAAEGEQYF. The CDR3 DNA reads TGCAGCGTTGATCCAGCGGCGGAAGGGGAGCAGTACTTC.

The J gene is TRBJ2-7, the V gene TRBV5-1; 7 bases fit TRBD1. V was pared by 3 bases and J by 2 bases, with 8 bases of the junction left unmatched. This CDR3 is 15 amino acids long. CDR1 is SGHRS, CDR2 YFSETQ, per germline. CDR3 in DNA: TGCGCCAGCAGCTCCACAACAGGGGATCCCTACGAGCAGTACTTC. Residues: CASSSTTGDPYEQYF.

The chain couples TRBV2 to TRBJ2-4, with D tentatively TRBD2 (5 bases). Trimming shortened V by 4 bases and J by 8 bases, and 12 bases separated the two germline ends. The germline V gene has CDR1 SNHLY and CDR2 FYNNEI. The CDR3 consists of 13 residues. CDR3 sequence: CASSGDSADIQYF. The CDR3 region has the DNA TGTGCCAGCAGTGGGGATAGCGCAGACATTCAGTACTTC.

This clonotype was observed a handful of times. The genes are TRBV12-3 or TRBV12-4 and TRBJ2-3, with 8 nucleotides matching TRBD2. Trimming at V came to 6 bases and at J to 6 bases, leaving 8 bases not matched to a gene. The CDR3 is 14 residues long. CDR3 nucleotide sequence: TGTGCCAGCAGATTACCGGGAGGGGGGGATACGCAGTATTTT. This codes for CASRLPGGGDTQYF.

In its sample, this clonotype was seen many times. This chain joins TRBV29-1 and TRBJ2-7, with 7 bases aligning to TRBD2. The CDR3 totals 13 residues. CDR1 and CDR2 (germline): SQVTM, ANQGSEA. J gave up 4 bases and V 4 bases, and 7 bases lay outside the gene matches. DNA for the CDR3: TGCAGCGTTGTAGGGACTACGGCATACGAGCAGTACTTC. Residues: CSVVGTTAYEQYF.

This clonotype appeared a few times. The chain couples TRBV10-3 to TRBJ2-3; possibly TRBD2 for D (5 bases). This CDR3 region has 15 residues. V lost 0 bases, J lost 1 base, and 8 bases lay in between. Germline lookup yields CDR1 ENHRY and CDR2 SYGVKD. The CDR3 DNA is TGTGCCATCAGTGAGTCTGAACTAGGCACAGATACGCAGTATTTT. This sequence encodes CAISESELGTDTQYF.

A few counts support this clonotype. The CDR3 sequence is CASSYTPGLAVNEQFF. The CDR3 DNA sequence: TGTGCCAGCAGTTACACTCCGGGACTAGCGGTTAATGAGCAGTTCTTC. The V call is TRBV6-5, the J call TRBJ2-1; TRBD2 matches 11 bases. Trimming took 2 bases from V and 7 from J; bases not matched to a gene: 7. Germline CDR1 and CDR2: MNHEY and SVGAGI. The CDR3 is made up of 16 amino acids.

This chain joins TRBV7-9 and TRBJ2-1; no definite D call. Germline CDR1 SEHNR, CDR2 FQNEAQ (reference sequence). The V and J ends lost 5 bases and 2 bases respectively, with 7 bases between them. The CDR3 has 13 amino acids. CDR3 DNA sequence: TGTGCCAGCAGCCCCGACCCCTACAATGAGCAGTTCTTC. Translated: CASSPDPYNEQFF.

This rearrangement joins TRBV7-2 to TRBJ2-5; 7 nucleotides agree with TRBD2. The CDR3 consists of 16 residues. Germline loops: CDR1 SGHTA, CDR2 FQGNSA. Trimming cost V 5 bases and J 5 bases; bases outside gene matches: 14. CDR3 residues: CASSPQRGRIGETQYF. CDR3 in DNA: TGTGCCAGCAGCCCTCAGCGGGGACGGATTGGCGAGACCCAGTACTTC.

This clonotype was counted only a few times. The CDR3 protein is CASNPRGRGNEQFF. CDR3 nucleotides: TGCGCCAGCAACCCCAGAGGGCGTGGGAATGAGCAGTTCTTC. This chain joins TRBV5-1 and TRBJ2-1, with D tentatively TRBD2 (5 bases). The CDR3 is 14 amino acids. Looked up from germline, CDR1 is SGHRS and CDR2 is YFSETQ. Trimming left V 6 bases short and J 7 bases short, with 17 bases between.

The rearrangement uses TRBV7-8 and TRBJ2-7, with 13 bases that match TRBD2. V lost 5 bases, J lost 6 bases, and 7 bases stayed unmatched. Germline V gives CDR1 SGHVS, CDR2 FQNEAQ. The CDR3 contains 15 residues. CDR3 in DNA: TGTGCCAGCAGCCCATGGACTAGCGGGAGTAGCGAGCAGTACTTC. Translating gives CASSPWTSGSSEQYF.

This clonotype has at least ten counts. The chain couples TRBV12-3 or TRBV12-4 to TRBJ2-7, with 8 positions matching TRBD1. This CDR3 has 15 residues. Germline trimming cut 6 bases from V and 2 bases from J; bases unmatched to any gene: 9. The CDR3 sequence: CASSQGQGEAYEQYF. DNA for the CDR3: TGTGCCAGCAGCCAAGGACAGGGAGAAGCCTACGAGCAGTACTTC.

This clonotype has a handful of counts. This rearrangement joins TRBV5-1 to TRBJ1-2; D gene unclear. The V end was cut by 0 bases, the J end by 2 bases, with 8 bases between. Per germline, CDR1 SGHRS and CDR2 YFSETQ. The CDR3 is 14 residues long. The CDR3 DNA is TGCGCCAGCAGCTTGGCCCCACGGAACTATGGCTACACCTTC. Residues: CASSLAPRNYGYTF.

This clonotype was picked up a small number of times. This CDR3 reads CASRREGDEQYF. The CDR3 DNA is TGCGCCAGCCGGCGGGAGGGCGACGAGCAGTACTTC. The J gene is TRBJ2-7, the V gene TRBV5-1, with 9 nucleotides matching TRBD2. J was trimmed by 5 bases and V by 7 bases; bases with no gene match: 4. The CDR3 has 12 amino acids. Germline assignment: CDR1 SGHRS and CDR2 YFSETQ.

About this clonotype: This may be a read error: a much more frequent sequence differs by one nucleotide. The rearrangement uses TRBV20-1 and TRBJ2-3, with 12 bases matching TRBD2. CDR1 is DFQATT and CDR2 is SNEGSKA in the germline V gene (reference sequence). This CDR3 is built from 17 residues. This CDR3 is CCARDRTSGKYTDTQYF. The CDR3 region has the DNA TGCTGTGCTAGAGATAGGACTAGCGGGAAGTACACAGATACGCAGTATTTT.

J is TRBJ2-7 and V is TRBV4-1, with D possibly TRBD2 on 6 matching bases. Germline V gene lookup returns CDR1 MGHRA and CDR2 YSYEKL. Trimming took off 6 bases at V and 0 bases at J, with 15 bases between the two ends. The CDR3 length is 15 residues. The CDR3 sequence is CASSLGGLDSYEQYF. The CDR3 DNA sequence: TGCGCCAGCAGTCTCGGGGGACTGGACTCCTACGAGCAGTACTTC.

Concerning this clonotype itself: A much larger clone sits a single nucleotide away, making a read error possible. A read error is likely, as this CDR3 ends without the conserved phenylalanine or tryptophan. The DNA of the CDR3 is TGCAGTGCTAGAGACCAGAACTACGAGCAGTACTAC. This sequence encodes CSARDQNYEQYY. The J gene is TRBJ2-7, the V gene TRBV20-1, with D hard to call. The CDR3 consists of 12 residues. Trimming left V 0 bases short and J 3 bases short, with 6 bases between. Germline-derived CDR1 and CDR2 are DFQATT and SNEGSKA (reference sequence).

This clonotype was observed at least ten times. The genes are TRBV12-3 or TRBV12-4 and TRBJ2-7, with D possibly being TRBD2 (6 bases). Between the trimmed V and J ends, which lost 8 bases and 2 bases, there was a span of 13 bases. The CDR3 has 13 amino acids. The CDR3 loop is CASGGTLTYEQYF. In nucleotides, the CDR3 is TGTGCCAGCGGGGGGACTTTGACCTACGAGCAGTACTTC.

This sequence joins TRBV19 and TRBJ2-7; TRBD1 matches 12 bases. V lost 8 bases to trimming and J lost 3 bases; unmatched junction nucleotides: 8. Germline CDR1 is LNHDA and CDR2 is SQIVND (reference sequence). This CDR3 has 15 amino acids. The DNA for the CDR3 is TGTGCCAGTGGAAAGGGACAGGGGGCTTACTACGAGCAGTACTTC. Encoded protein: CASGKGQGAYYEQYF.

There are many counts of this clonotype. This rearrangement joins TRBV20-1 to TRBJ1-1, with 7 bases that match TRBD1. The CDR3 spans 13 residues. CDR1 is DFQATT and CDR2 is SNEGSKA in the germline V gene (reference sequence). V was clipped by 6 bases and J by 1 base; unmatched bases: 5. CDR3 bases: TGCAGTGCAACCGGGACAGCGAACACTGAAGCTTTCTTT. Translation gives CSATGTANTEAFF.

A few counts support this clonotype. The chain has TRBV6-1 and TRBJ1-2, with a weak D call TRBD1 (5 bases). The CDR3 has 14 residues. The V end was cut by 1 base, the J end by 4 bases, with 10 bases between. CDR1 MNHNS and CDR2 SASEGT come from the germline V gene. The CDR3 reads CASSEGVGAYGYTF. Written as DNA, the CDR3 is TGTGCCAGCAGTGAAGGAGTCGGGGCCTATGGCTACACCTTC.

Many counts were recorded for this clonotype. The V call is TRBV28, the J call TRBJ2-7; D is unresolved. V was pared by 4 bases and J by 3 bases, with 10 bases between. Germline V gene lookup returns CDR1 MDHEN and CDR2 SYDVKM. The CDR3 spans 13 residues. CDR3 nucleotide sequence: TGTGCCAGCAGTTCGACGGCCCTCTACGAGCAGTACTTC. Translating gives CASSSTALYEQYF.

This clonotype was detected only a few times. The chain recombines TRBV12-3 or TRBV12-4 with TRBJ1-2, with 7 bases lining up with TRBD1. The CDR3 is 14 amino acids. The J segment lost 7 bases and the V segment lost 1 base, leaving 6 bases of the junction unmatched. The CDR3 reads CASSLGRGRSGYTF. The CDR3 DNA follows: TGTGCCAGCAGTTTAGGCAGGGGGAGGAGTGGCTACACCTTC.